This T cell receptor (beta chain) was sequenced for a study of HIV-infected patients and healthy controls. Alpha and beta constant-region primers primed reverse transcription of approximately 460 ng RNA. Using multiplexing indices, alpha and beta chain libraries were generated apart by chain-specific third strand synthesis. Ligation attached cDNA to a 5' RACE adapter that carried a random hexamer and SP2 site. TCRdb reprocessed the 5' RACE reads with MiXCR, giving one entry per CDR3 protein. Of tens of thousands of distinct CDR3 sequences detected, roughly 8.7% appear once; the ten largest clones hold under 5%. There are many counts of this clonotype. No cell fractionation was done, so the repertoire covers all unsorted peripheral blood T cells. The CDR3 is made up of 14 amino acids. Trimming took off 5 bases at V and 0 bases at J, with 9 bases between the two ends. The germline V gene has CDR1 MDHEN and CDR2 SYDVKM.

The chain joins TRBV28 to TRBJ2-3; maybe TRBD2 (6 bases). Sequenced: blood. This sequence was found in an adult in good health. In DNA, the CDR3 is TGTGCCAGCAGTGCTGGGGGGAGCACAGATACGCAGTATTTT. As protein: CASSAGGSTDTQYF.